This T cell receptor (beta chain) was identified in a study of T cell responses to AZD1222 COVID-19 vaccine. Study-wide results and limits: Baseline serology detected seropositivity in only 5 or 6 AZD1222 recipients. Spike-specific TCR breadth and depth rose after two AZD1222 doses. Dominant at 160-218 and 743-854, vaccine-associated CD4 TCRs also spanned spike.

Clones were sequenced by immunoSEQ multiplex PCR, and TCRdb holds only the in-frame ones, with some missing. The sample records under 150,000 clones, approximately 90% being singletons. This CDR3 is built from 15 residues. CDR1 is ENHRY, CDR2 SYGVKD, per germline. V gave up 4 bases and J gave up 4 bases, with 15 bases separating them. On this clone: The antigen is unknown.

This receptor was identified in an adult in good health. The sample consisted of peripheral blood, taken on day 0 of AZD1222 vaccination. This chain joins TRBV10-3 and TRBJ2-3; possibly TRBD1 for D (5 bases). The DNA for the CDR3 is TGTGCCATCAGTGGTAACGGACAAGCTGCAGATACGCAGTATTTT. It codes for CAISGNGQAADTQYF.